This T cell receptor beta chain was identified during a study of blood T cell repertoires in COVID-19 (dated by TCRdb to 2018 to 2020). At the level of the whole study: Samples from collaborators originated in the United States, Italy and Spain and spanned both the acute and convalescent phases of COVID-19. The material from the prospective study consisted of cDNA or gDNA derived from T cells, B-cell-depleted T cells, or PBMCs. Subjects who had been exposed to COVID-19, were actively infected with it, or had recovered from it provided the deeply sampled blood TCRbeta repertoires that made up the dataset. A freely available public database, intended as a resource for researchers studying the immune response to SARS-CoV-2, is where the repertoires were released. The samples were drawn from the first 160 participants of the ongoing ImmuneRACE study and from 950 to 1,500 subjects provided by 6 global collaborators. The sample metadata nearly always contained a de-identified subject ID, COVID-19 status, age in years and sex. Where available, HLA class I and class II types were obtained from metadata supplied by the sample provider rather than from assay-based typing.

A note on this clone: The antigen this receptor binds is unknown. The sample holds no much larger clone one base away, and base qualities are not on file.

Each collaborating institution followed its own protocols to collect whole blood in K2EDTA tubes. For TCRbeta analysis, collaborators shipped samples in one of three forms: frozen whole blood, isolated PBMCs, or DNA extracted from either of those sample types. General study outcomes and caveats: Clinical and demographic metadata were provided uncurated, with the amount varying by source and participant.

TCRbeta CDR3 regions were amplified from genomic DNA using the immunoSEQ Assay, a bias-controlled multiplex PCR. In the paper's pipeline: Within the assay, amplification of reference gene primers was used to estimate how many nucleated cells each sample contained. To quantify the absolute abundance of each unique TCRbeta CDR3 rearrangement, sequence reads were collapsed and filtered. For each sample, productive Simpson clonality was calculated as the square root of Simpson's diversity index over productive rearrangements. The table was pulled from immuneACCESS by TCRdb, which kept in-frame rearrangements only. Such tables lose some clones; where checked, under half of the loss comes from unresolved V genes, and the rest has no known cause. D and trimming were read from the DNA, whereas the V and J calls and clone size are those reported in that table. The sample yields some 150,000 clones; about 82% were counted once. The ten top clones hold 2.5% to 3% of the sample.

The germline V gene gives CDR1 as SGHTA and CDR2 as FQGNSA. Reading from cysteine to phenylalanine, the CDR3 counts 17 amino acids. Only the CDR3 portion is preserved as DNA: 51 bases, with reading frame beginning at the first base. V loses 5 bases at its end and J loses 5 bases; junction bases beyond the gene matches: 14. Recombination linked TRBV7-2 to TRBJ2-3, with 9 bases matching TRBD2. The origin of this receptor is a woman in her 40s with active or convalescent COVID-19. Sequenced: peripheral blood. In nucleotide form, the sequence is TGTGCCAGCAGCCCTCTAGCTAGCGGGGCCTCAAGAGATACGCAGTATTTT. Its protein product is CASSPLASGASRDTQYF.